These T cell receptor beta chains were read from a single sample in a study of cytomegalovirus exposure and HLA in healthy donors. Method: immunoSEQ multiplex PCR; TCRdb's copy keeps in-frame clones and lacks some. This sample contains about 48,000 clones. The sample was PBMCs. The receptors shown here come from a male donor in good health and CMV-seropositive. Both conserved end residues are part of each CDR3. A D gene is named only where the DNA matches it firmly.

v_call	j_call	d_call	cdr3_aa	cdr3_nt
TRBV5-1	TRBJ2-1	TRBD1	CASSLDRGSYNEQFF	TGCGCCAGCAGCTTGGACAGGGGGTCCTACAATGAGCAGTTCTTC
TRBV5-4	TRBJ2-2	-	CASSLRGQNTGELFF	TGTGCCAGCAGCTTAAGGGGCCAAAACACCGGGGAGCTGTTTTTT
TRBV5-5	TRBJ2-1	TRBD2	CASSLGLAGSYNEQFF	TGTGCCAGCAGCCTAGGACTAGCGGGCTCCTACAATGAGCAGTTCTTC
TRBV2	TRBJ2-4	-	CASSGRDSKNIQYF	TGTGCCAGCAGTGGCCGGGATTCCAAAAACATTCAGTACTTC
TRBV5-1	TRBJ2-7	TRBD1	CASSLATGYEQYF	TGCGCCAGCAGCTTGGCGACAGGGTACGAGCAGTACTTC
TRBV4-2	TRBJ2-3	TRBD2	CASSQGLAGGRTDTQYF	TGTGCCAGCAGCCAAGGTCTTGCGGGGGGAAGAACAGATACGCAGTATTTT
TRBV2	TRBJ1-4	-	CASESGFGTNEKLFF	TGTGCCAGCGAATCGGGGTTTGGCACTAATGAAAAACTGTTTTTT
TRBV19	TRBJ2-2	-	CASSSRGNTGELFF	TGTGCCAGTAGTAGCAGGGGAAACACCGGGGAGCTGTTTTTT
TRBV9	TRBJ2-1	-	CASSVTGGSYNEQFF	TGTGCCAGCAGCGTAACCGGGGGCTCCTACAATGAGCAGTTCTTC
TRBV27	TRBJ2-2	-	CASSLLTGELFF	TGTGCCAGCAGTCTCCTCACCGGGGAGCTGTTTTTT
TRBV7-2	TRBJ1-4	-	CASSLDQGTNEKLFF	TGTGCCAGCAGCTTAGACCAGGGGACTAATGAAAAACTGTTTTTT
TRBV11-2	TRBJ1-1	-	CASSSRETANTEAFF	TGTGCCAGCAGTAGCCGGGAGACAGCGAACACTGAAGCTTTCTTT
TRBV7-2	TRBJ1-2	TRBD1	CASSQYRGRNYGYTF	TGTGCCAGCAGCCAATACAGGGGGCGGAACTATGGCTACACCTTC
TRBV7-7	TRBJ2-1	TRBD1	CASSLWQGAADEQFF	TGTGCCAGCAGCTTATGGCAGGGGGCAGCTGATGAGCAGTTCTTC
TRBV10-3	TRBJ1-2	TRBD1	CAITEGQGFPSF	TGTGCCATCACCGAGGGACAGGGCTTCCCATCCTTC
TRBV19	TRBJ2-5	TRBD2	CASSMFQVGAGGQETQYF	TGTGCCAGTAGTATGTTTCAGGTCGGAGCGGGGGGCCAAGAGACCCAGTACTTC
TRBV5-6	TRBJ1-2	-	CASSWRRESYGYTF	TGTGCCAGCAGCTGGCGGAGGGAGAGCTATGGCTACACCTTC
TRBV18	TRBJ1-3	TRBD1	CASSPTGDNLSGNTIYF	TGTGCCAGCTCACCAACAGGGGACAATCTTTCTGGAAACACCATATATTTT
TRBV18	TRBJ1-6	-	CASSPRTDNSPLHF	TGTGCCAGCTCACCACGGACAGATAATTCACCCCTCCACTTT
TRBV28	TRBJ1-1	-	CASNSQGSLNTEAFF	TGTGCCAGCAATTCTCAGGGGAGCCTGAACACTGAAGCTTTCTTT
TRBV4-3	TRBJ2-7	-	CASTFDYPSYEQYF	TGCGCCAGCACCTTCGACTACCCCTCCTACGAGCAGTACTTC
TRBV19	TRBJ2-2	TRBD1	CASSWWGTGVLTGELFF	TGTGCCAGTAGTTGGTGGGGGACAGGGGTCCTCACCGGGGAGCTGTTTTTT
TRBV7-7	TRBJ2-1	-	CASSAGQFHNEQFF	TGTGCCAGCAGCGCAGGACAGTTCCACAATGAGCAGTTCTTC
TRBV2	TRBJ1-6	-	CASTRAGPNNSPLHF	TGTGCCAGCACCAGGGCAGGGCCTAATAATTCACCCCTCCACTTT
TRBV5-4	TRBJ2-7	-	CASSVRGVGSYEQYF	TGTGCCAGCAGCGTCAGGGGGGTAGGCTCCTACGAGCAGTACTTC
TRBV7-9	TRBJ2-7	-	CASSPSLRSGSYEQYF	TGTGCCAGCAGCCCATCTTTGCGATCGGGGTCCTACGAGCAGTACTTC
TRBV5-4	TRBJ2-4	TRBD1	CASSSPAPDRGAKNIQYF	TGTGCCAGCAGCTCACCGGCCCCGGACAGGGGAGCCAAAAACATTCAGTACTTC
TRBV4-1	TRBJ1-5	-	CATWLTGQPQHF	TGCGCCACTTGGCTAACGGGGCAGCCCCAGCATTTT
TRBV28	TRBJ1-5	-	CASSTPYSNQPQHF	TGTGCCAGCAGCACACCATATAGCAATCAGCCCCAGCATTTT
TRBV10-3	TRBJ2-3	-	CAIGGGLPGKFTDTQYF	TGTGCCATCGGGGGCGGCTTGCCCGGAAAATTCACAGATACGCAGTATTTT
TRBV6-5	TRBJ2-3	TRBD1	CASSRDSLTDTQYF	TGTGCCAGCAGCCGGGACAGTCTCACAGATACGCAGTATTTT
TRBV2	TRBJ1-1	-	CASSEPPGTGEAFF	TGTGCCAGCAGTGAACCCCCGGGAACAGGGGAAGCTTTCTTT
TRBV7-6	TRBJ2-2	-	CASSLGAENTGELFF	TGTGCCAGCAGCTTAGGAGCGGAAAACACCGGGGAGCTGTTTTTT